These T cell receptor beta chains were read from a single sample in a study of cytomegalovirus exposure and HLA in healthy donors. The protocol was immunoSEQ multiplex PCR, while the TCRdb copy is restricted to in-frame clones and leaves out a portion. The table lists some 150,000 clones, over 60% of them singletons. What was sequenced was PBMCs. Source of these receptors: a man aged 35-49 years in good health and CMV-seropositive. Each CDR3 is given with its conserved first and last residue. D genes are given only for firm matches. Some rows have no size entry. The others give once, few or many, or a class for an expanded clone.

v_call: TRBV6-5
j_call: TRBJ1-5
clone_size: .
d_call: TRBD1
cdr3_nt: TGTGCCAGCAGTTACTCGAGGACAGGGGGTAATCAGCCCCAGCATTTT
cdr3_aa: CASSYSRTGGNQPQHF

v_call: TRBV29-1
j_call: TRBJ2-1
clone_size: .
d_call: TRBD2
cdr3_nt: TGCAGCGGGGGCCTAGCGGGGGGTTCCTACAATGAGCAGTTCTTC
cdr3_aa: CSGGLAGGSYNEQFF

v_call: TRBV9
j_call: TRBJ1-2
clone_size: .
d_call: .
cdr3_nt: TGTGCCAGCAGCGTAGATACAGGGTCCGGCTACACCTTC
cdr3_aa: CASSVDTGSGYTF

v_call: TRBV4-2
j_call: TRBJ2-3
clone_size: few
d_call: .
cdr3_nt: TGTGCCAGCAGCCAAAACAGGGTAGCCGATACGCAGTATTTT
cdr3_aa: CASSQNRVADTQYF

v_call: TRBV27
j_call: TRBJ2-3
clone_size: .
d_call: TRBD2
cdr3_nt: TGTGCCAGCAGTTTACTAGCGGGGTACACAGATACGCAGTATTTT
cdr3_aa: CASSLLAGYTDTQYF

v_call: TRBV27
j_call: TRBJ1-5
clone_size: once
d_call: .
cdr3_nt: TGTGCCAGCAGTTTATCGGGGAACAGGGTAAGAAATCAGCCCCAGCATTTT
cdr3_aa: CASSLSGNRVRNQPQHF

v_call: TRBV7-2
j_call: TRBJ1-6
clone_size: .
d_call: TRBD1
cdr3_nt: TGTGCCAGCAGCAAGGACAGGGGGAGTAATTCACCCCTCCACTTT
cdr3_aa: CASSKDRGSNSPLHF

v_call: TRBV27
j_call: TRBJ2-1
clone_size: once
d_call: .
cdr3_nt: TGTGCCAGCAGTTTAAAGGAGAAAACCTCCTACAATGAGCAGTTCTTC
cdr3_aa: CASSLKEKTSYNEQFF

v_call: TRBV25-1
j_call: TRBJ2-3
clone_size: .
d_call: .
cdr3_nt: TGTGCCAGCAGTGCGTCAGGACAAACTAGCACAGATACGCAGTATTTT
cdr3_aa: CASSASGQTSTDTQYF

v_call: TRBV6-5
j_call: TRBJ2-7
clone_size: .
d_call: TRBD2
cdr3_nt: TGTGCCAGCAGTTTGGCGGGGGATCCCTACGAGCAGTACTTC
cdr3_aa: CASSLAGDPYEQYF

v_call: TRBV7-2
j_call: TRBJ1-2
clone_size: .
d_call: .
cdr3_nt: TGTGCCAGCAGCGGAGGGGAAGGCTACACCTTC
cdr3_aa: CASSGGEGYTF

v_call: TRBV6-5
j_call: TRBJ1-6
clone_size: .
d_call: .
cdr3_nt: TGTGCCAGCAGCTTCGCGGGGGGCGCTTATTCACCCCTCCACTTT
cdr3_aa: CASSFAGGAYSPLHF

v_call: TRBV4-3
j_call: TRBJ1-1
clone_size: .
d_call: .
cdr3_nt: TGCGCCAGCAGCCAAGATCCGACAGCAACGGGTGAAGCTTTCTTT
cdr3_aa: CASSQDPTATGEAFF

v_call: TRBV6-1
j_call: TRBJ1-1
clone_size: .
d_call: .
cdr3_nt: TGTGCCATCTCCAGGAGGGGTGTCAACACTGAAGCTTTCTTT
cdr3_aa: CAISRRGVNTEAFF

v_call: TRBV30
j_call: TRBJ1-1
clone_size: .
d_call: .
cdr3_nt: TGTGCCTGGAGTGTGGGGTTAGGGAGCACTGAAGCTTTCTTT
cdr3_aa: CAWSVGLGSTEAFF

v_call: TRBV5-1
j_call: TRBJ1-2
clone_size: .
d_call: .
cdr3_nt: TGCGCCAGCAGCTTGGTGCCAGCTAACTATGGCTACACCTTC
cdr3_aa: CASSLVPANYGYTF

v_call: TRBV7-2
j_call: TRBJ1-1
clone_size: .
d_call: .
cdr3_nt: TGTGCCAGCAGCTTAGCCCAGGGGAGTACTGAAGCTTTCTTT
cdr3_aa: CASSLAQGSTEAFF

v_call: TRBV30
j_call: TRBJ1-4
clone_size: .
d_call: .
cdr3_nt: TGTGCCTGGAATAGTGGGCCCATCCCTGGAAAACTGTTTTTT
cdr3_aa: CAWNSGPIPGKLFF

v_call: TRBV29-1
j_call: TRBJ1-2
clone_size: .
d_call: .
cdr3_nt: TGCAGCGTTGGAGGGGGTCTCTATGGCTACACCTTC
cdr3_aa: CSVGGGLYGYTF

v_call: TRBV5-4
j_call: TRBJ2-7
clone_size: .
d_call: TRBD1
cdr3_nt: TGTGCCAGCAGCCTACCGGGACAGGGGTGGAACGAGCAGTACTTC
cdr3_aa: CASSLPGQGWNEQYF

v_call: TRBV6-1
j_call: TRBJ1-2
clone_size: .
d_call: TRBD1
cdr3_nt: TGTGCCAGCAACCCAATGAGGGACAGGGGGGGCTACACCTTC
cdr3_aa: CASNPMRDRGGYTF

v_call: TRBV5-1
j_call: TRBJ1-3
clone_size: .
d_call: .
cdr3_nt: TGCGCCAGCAGCTTGGCCCGGCAGGGTCTAAACACCATATATTTT
cdr3_aa: CASSLARQGLNTIYF

v_call: TRBV5-4
j_call: TRBJ1-2
clone_size: .
d_call: .
cdr3_nt: TGTGCCAGCAGCCGGACAGAGAATGGCTACACCTTC
cdr3_aa: CASSRTENGYTF

v_call: TRBV5-6
j_call: TRBJ2-7
clone_size: few
d_call: .
cdr3_nt: TGTGCCAGCAGCTTTCCCCCGCCGAGCCCCCAGTACTTC
cdr3_aa: CASSFPPPSPQYF

v_call: TRBV7-8
j_call: TRBJ2-1
clone_size: .
d_call: TRBD2
cdr3_nt: TGTGCCAGCAGCTTAGGACTAGCGGATGAGCAGTTCTTC
cdr3_aa: CASSLGLADEQFF

v_call: TRBV29-1
j_call: TRBJ2-7
clone_size: .
d_call: .
cdr3_nt: TGCAGCGTTGGTCAGGGGATCTACGAGCAGTACTTC
cdr3_aa: CSVGQGIYEQYF

v_call: TRBV11-1
j_call: TRBJ2-2
clone_size: few
d_call: .
cdr3_nt: TGTGCCAGCAGCCGGCAGGGTTGGGACACCGGGGAGCTGTTTTTT
cdr3_aa: CASSRQGWDTGELFF

v_call: TRBV6-1
j_call: TRBJ1-6
clone_size: .
d_call: TRBD1
cdr3_nt: TGTGCCAGCATTTTACAGGGGCATTCACCCCTCCACTTT
cdr3_aa: CASILQGHSPLHF

v_call: TRBV28
j_call: TRBJ1-5
clone_size: .
d_call: .
cdr3_nt: TGTGCCAGCAGACTTGCGGGGATGGGCAATCAGCCCCAGCATTTT
cdr3_aa: CASRLAGMGNQPQHF

v_call: TRBV28
j_call: TRBJ2-5
clone_size: few
d_call: .
cdr3_nt: TGTGCCAGCAGTTCAGGGGCCCAAGAGACCCAGTACTTC
cdr3_aa: CASSSGAQETQYF

v_call: TRBV12-5
j_call: TRBJ1-5
clone_size: .
d_call: TRBD1
cdr3_nt: TGTGCTAGTGGTTTGTTCTTTGGTTTGACAGGGAGAACGAATCAGCCCCAGCATTTT
cdr3_aa: CASGLFFGLTGRTNQPQHF

v_call: TRBV7-9
j_call: TRBJ2-7
clone_size: .
d_call: TRBD1
cdr3_nt: TGTGCCAGCAGCTTATTACAGGGGGGAGAGCAGTACTTC
cdr3_aa: CASSLLQGGEQYF

v_call: TRBV7-2
j_call: TRBJ1-1
clone_size: .
d_call: .
cdr3_nt: TGTGCCAGCAGCCGCGTTATCTCCGAAGCTTTCTTT
cdr3_aa: CASSRVISEAFF

v_call: TRBV7-8
j_call: TRBJ2-5
clone_size: .
d_call: .
cdr3_nt: TGTGCCAGCAGCTTAGTATCGGGGGGCACAGAGACCCAGTACTTC
cdr3_aa: CASSLVSGGTETQYF

v_call: TRBV7-9
j_call: TRBJ2-2
clone_size: .
d_call: TRBD2
cdr3_nt: TGTGCCATCCCAATTAGCGGGGCCGGGGAGCTGTTTTTT
cdr3_aa: CAIPISGAGELFF

v_call: TRBV19
j_call: TRBJ1-5
clone_size: .
d_call: TRBD1
cdr3_nt: TGTGCCAGTAGGGTGGGACAGAGTAAAAATCAGCCCCAGCATTTT
cdr3_aa: CASRVGQSKNQPQHF

v_call: TRBV13
j_call: TRBJ2-7
clone_size: .
d_call: .
cdr3_nt: TGTGCCAGCAGCTTAGGGAGGCGAATCAAGAGCTCCTACGAGCAGTACTTC
cdr3_aa: CASSLGRRIKSSYEQYF

v_call: TRBV6-6
j_call: TRBJ2-7
clone_size: .
d_call: .
cdr3_nt: TGTGCCAGCAGTACTGGGGGGTACGAGCAGTACTTC
cdr3_aa: CASSTGGYEQYF

v_call: TRBV7-2
j_call: TRBJ1-5
clone_size: once
d_call: .
cdr3_nt: TGTGCCAGCAGCTTAGCGCCTGGGGGGAGCAATCAGCCCCAGCATTTT
cdr3_aa: CASSLAPGGSNQPQHF

v_call: TRBV2
j_call: TRBJ2-7
clone_size: .
d_call: TRBD2
cdr3_nt: TGTGCCAGCAGTGAAGCGCCCGGGAGCGGGAGGGGATACGAGCAGTACTTC
cdr3_aa: CASSEAPGSGRGYEQYF

v_call: TRBV28
j_call: TRBJ1-5
clone_size: .
d_call: .
cdr3_nt: TGTGCCAGCTTTGGACAGCTTAGCAATCAGCCCCAGCATTTT
cdr3_aa: CASFGQLSNQPQHF

v_call: TRBV5-1
j_call: TRBJ2-2
clone_size: few
d_call: TRBD1
cdr3_nt: TGCGCCAGCAGCCCCACAGGGGGCCACCGGAGTGAGGGGGAGCTGTTTTTT
cdr3_aa: CASSPTGGHRSEGELFF

v_call: TRBV6-5
j_call: TRBJ1-2
clone_size: .
d_call: .
cdr3_nt: TGTGCCAGCAGGACTTTGGCAGGGGTATCGACCGGCTACACCTTC
cdr3_aa: CASRTLAGVSTGYTF

v_call: TRBV19
j_call: TRBJ1-1
clone_size: once
d_call: TRBD1
cdr3_nt: TGTGCCAGTAGTAGGCCTGGGGACAGTACCACTGAAGCTTTCTTT
cdr3_aa: CASSRPGDSTTEAFF

v_call: TRBV6-1
j_call: TRBJ2-7
clone_size: .
d_call: TRBD1
cdr3_nt: TGTGCCAGCGCCATGACAGGGGCCTACGAGCAGTACTTC
cdr3_aa: CASAMTGAYEQYF

v_call: TRBV7-3
j_call: TRBJ2-3
clone_size: once
d_call: TRBD1
cdr3_nt: TGTGCCAGCAGCTTGACAGGGCGCAACACAGATACGCAGTATTTT
cdr3_aa: CASSLTGRNTDTQYF

v_call: TRBV6-1
j_call: TRBJ2-7
clone_size: .
d_call: TRBD1
cdr3_nt: TGTGCCAGCAGGGACAGGGGGCGCCACGAGCAGTACTTC
cdr3_aa: CASRDRGRHEQYF

v_call: TRBV5-4
j_call: TRBJ2-3
clone_size: .
d_call: TRBD2
cdr3_nt: TGTGCCAGCAGCCCGGCTAGCGGGAGCACAGATACGCAGTATTTT
cdr3_aa: CASSPASGSTDTQYF

v_call: TRBV6-4
j_call: TRBJ1-2
clone_size: .
d_call: .
cdr3_nt: TGTGCCAGCAGTGAGGAGGTCCCTTTGCTCTATGGCTACACCTTC
cdr3_aa: CASSEEVPLLYGYTF

v_call: TRBV27
j_call: TRBJ2-1
clone_size: .
d_call: TRBD2
cdr3_nt: TGTGCCAGCAGTTTACTTCTAGCGGACTCCTACAATGAGCAGTTCTTC
cdr3_aa: CASSLLLADSYNEQFF

v_call: TRBV27
j_call: TRBJ2-3
clone_size: .
d_call: .
cdr3_nt: TGTGCCAGCAGTTTACTGGGCAGGGGTACTAGCACAGATACGCAGTATTTT
cdr3_aa: CASSLLGRGTSTDTQYF